This T cell receptor (beta chain) stems from a study of shared clonotypes between healthy human individuals. With regard to this clone: Antigen specificity is unknown.

The study's findings and limits: A generally larger estimated richness was seen in naive subsets than in memory subsets. It was the few donors that limited the genetic and exposure-history diversity represented. Large sequencing depth failed to make sorted-subset sequencing complete, rarefaction showed.

CD8 cells regarded as naive lacked CD45RO, were positively chosen for CCR7, and omitted terminally differentiated effector memory CD45RA+ cells. The data were produced by immunoSEQ multiplex PCR, yet TCRdb's version contains in-frame clones alone and is incomplete. The data hold about 2.1 million clones, with around 93% observed a single time. Trimming took off 5 bases at V and 5 bases at J, with 16 bases between the two ends. Germline lookup yields CDR1 SEHNR and CDR2 FQNEAQ (reference sequence). The CDR3 is 15 residues long. This chain joins TRBV7-9 and TRBJ2-1; weak D call: TRBD2 (6 bases). The sequenced sample was naive CD8+ T cells from PBMCs. The source is a man between 18 and 29 years old in good health. Some clones in this sample may be carry-over from other donors' samples. CDR3 residues: CASSVPYTSHNEQFF. CDR3 in DNA: TGTGCCAGCAGCGTCCCATACACTAGCCACAATGAGCAGTTCTTC. The whole variable domain, filled in from reference TRBV7-9 and TRBJ2-1, reads DTGVSQNPRHKITKRGQNVTFRCDPISEHNRLYWYRQTLGQGPEFLTYFQNEAQLEKSRLLSDRFSAERPKGSFSTLEIQRTEQGDSAMYLCASSVPYTSHNEQFFGPGTRLTVL.